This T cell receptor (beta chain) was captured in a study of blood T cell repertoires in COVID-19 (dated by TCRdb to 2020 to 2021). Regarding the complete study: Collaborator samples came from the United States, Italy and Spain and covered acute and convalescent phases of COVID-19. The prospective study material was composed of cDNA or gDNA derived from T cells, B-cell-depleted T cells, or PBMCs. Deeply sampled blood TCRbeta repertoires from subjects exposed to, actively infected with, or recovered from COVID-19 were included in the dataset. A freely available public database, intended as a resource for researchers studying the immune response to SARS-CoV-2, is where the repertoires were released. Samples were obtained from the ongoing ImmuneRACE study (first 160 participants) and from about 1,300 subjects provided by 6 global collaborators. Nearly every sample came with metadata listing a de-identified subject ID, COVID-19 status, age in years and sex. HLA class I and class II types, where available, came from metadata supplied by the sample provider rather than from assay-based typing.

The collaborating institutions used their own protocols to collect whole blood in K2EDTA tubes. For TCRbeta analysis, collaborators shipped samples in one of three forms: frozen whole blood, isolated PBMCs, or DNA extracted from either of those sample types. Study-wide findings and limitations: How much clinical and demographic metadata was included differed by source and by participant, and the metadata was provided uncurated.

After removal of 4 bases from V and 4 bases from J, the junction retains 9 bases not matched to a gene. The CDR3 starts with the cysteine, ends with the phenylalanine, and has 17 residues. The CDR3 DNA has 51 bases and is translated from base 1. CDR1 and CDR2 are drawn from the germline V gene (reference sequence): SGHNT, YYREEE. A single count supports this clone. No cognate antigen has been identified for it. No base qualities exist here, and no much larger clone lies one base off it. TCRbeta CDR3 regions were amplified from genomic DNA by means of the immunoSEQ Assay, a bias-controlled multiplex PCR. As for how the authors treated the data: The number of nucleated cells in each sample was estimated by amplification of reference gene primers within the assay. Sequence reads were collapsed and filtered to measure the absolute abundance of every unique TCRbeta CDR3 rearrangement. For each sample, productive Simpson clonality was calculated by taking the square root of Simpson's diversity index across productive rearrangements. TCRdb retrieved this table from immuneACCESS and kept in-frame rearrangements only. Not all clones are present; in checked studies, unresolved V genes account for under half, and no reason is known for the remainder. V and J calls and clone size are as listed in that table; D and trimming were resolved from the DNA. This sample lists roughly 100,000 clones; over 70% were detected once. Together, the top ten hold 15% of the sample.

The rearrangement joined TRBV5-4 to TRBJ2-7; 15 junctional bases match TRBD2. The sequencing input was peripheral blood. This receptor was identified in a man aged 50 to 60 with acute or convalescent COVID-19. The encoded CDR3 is CASSPPGTSGRSYEQYF. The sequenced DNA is TGTGCCAGCAGCCCGCCTGGGACTAGCGGGAGGTCTTACGAGCAGTACTTC. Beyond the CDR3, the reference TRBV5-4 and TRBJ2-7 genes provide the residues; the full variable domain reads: ETGVTQSPTHLIKTRGQQVTLRCSSQSGHNTVSWYQQALGQGPQFIFQYYREEENGRGNFPPRFSGLQFPNYSSELNVNALELDDSALYLCASSPPGTSGRSYEQYFGPGTRLTVT.